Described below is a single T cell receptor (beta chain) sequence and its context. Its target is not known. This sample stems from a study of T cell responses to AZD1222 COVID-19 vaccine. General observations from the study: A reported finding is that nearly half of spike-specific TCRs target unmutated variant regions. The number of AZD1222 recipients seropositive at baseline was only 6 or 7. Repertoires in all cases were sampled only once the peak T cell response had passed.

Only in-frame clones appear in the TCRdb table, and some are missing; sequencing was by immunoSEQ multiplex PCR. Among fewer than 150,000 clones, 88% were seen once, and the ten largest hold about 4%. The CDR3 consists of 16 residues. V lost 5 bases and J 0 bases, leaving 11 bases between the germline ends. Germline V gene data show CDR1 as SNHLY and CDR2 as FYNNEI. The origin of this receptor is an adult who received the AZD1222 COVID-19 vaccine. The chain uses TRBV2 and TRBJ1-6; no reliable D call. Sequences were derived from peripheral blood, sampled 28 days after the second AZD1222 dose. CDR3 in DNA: TGTGCCAGCAGTTGGGAAGGTAGCTCCTATAATTCACCCCTCCACTTT. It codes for CASSWEGSSYNSPLHF.